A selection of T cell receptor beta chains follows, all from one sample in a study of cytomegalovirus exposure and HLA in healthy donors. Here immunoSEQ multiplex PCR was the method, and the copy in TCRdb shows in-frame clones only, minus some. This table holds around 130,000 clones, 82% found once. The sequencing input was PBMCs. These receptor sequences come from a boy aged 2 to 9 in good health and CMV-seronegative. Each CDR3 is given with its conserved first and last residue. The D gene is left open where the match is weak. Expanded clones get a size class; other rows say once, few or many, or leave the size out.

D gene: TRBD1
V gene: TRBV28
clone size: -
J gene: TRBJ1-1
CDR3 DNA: TGTGCCAGCAGTTTGGCTAGCAGGGGGCCCACTGAAGCTTTCTTT
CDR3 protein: CASSLASRGPTEAFF

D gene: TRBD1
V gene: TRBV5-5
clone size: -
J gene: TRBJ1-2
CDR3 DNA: TGTGCCAGCAGCCATCCATTAGGGGGCAGGGGCTACACCTTC
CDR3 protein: CASSHPLGGRGYTF

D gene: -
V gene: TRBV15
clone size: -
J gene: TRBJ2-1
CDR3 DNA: TGTGCCACCAGCAGAGTGGCGGGGAAACACAATGAGCAGTTCTTC
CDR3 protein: CATSRVAGKHNEQFF

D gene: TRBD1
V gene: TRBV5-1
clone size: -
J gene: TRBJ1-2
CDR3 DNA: TGCGCCAGCAGCACCCCGACAGGGGGAAGTATCTATGGCTACACCTTC
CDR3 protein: CASSTPTGGSIYGYTF

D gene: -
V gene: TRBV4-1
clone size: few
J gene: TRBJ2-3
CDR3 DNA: TGCGCCAGCAGCAGCCAAGATTCCCGCACAGATACGCAGTATTTT
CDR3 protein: CASSSQDSRTDTQYF

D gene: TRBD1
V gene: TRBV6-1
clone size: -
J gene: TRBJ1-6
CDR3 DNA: TGTGCCAGCAGGAGGGGACAGGAGGATTCACCCCTCCACTTT
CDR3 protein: CASRRGQEDSPLHF

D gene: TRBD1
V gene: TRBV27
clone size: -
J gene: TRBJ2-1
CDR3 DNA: TGTGCCAGCAGTTTTTGGAGGGGACAGGGTTACAATGAGCAGTTCTTC
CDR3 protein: CASSFWRGQGYNEQFF

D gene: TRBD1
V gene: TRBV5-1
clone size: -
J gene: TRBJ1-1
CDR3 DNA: TGCGCCAGCAGCTTGGGGTCGAGCAGGGGGTACACTGAAGCTTTCTTT
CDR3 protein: CASSLGSSRGYTEAFF

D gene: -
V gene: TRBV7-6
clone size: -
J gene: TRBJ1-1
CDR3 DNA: TGTGCCAGCAGCTTAGGGGAGACGAACACTGAAGCTTTCTTT
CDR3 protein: CASSLGETNTEAFF

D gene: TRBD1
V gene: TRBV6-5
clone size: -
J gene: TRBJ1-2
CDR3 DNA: TGTGCCAGCAGTTACGCCCAGGGGGCAGGTGGCTACACCTTC
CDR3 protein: CASSYAQGAGGYTF

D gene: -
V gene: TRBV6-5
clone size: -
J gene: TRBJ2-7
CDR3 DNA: TGTGCCAGCAGTTACTCGAGTCAGGGCTCCTACGAGCAGTACTTC
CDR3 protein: CASSYSSQGSYEQYF

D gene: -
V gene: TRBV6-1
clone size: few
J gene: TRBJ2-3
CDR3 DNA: TGTGCCAGCAGTGTAACTCACGGCCCGGGAGATACGCAGTATTTT
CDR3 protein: CASSVTHGPGDTQYF

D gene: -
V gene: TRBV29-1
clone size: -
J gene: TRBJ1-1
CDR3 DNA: TGCAGCGTTGACCTACAGGGTACGGACACTGAAGCTTTCTTT
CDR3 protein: CSVDLQGTDTEAFF

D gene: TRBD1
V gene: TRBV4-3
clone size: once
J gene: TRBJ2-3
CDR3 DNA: TGCGCCAGCAGCCAAGAGTGGCGGGACAGGGGGGCAGATACGCAGTATTTT
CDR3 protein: CASSQEWRDRGADTQYF

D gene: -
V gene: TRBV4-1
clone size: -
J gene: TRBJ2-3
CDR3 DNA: TGCGCCAGCAGCCAAGATCGGAGGGGTTCATTAGATACGCAGTATTTT
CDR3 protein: CASSQDRRGSLDTQYF

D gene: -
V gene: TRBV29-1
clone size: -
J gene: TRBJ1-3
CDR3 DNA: TGCAGCGTGGCGGTCGAATTAAACACCATATATTTT
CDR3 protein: CSVAVELNTIYF

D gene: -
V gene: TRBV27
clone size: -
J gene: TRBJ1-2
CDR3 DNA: TGTGCCAGCAGCCCCCCACAAGATGGCTACACCTTC
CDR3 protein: CASSPPQDGYTF

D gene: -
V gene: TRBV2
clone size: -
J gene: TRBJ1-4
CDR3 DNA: TGTGCCAGCAGTAAGACAGGTTTTAATGAAAAACTGTTTTTT
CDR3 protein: CASSKTGFNEKLFF

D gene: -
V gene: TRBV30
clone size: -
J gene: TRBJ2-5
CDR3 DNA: TGTGCCTGGAGTCCCCAGAGGGAGACCCAGTACTTC
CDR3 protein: CAWSPQRETQYF

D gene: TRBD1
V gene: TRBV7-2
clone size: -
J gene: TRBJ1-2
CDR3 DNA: TGTGCCAGCAGCCGGGACAGGGGTAGTAACTATGGCTACACCTTC
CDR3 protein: CASSRDRGSNYGYTF

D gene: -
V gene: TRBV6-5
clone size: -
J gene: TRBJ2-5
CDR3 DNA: TGTGCCAGCAGTTACTCGAGCAGTCGGGTAGAGACCCAGTACTTC
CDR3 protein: CASSYSSSRVETQYF

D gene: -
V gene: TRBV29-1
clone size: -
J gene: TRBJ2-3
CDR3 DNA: TGCAGCATTTCGAAGGGACTTTTAAACCTAGATACGCAGTATTTT
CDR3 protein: CSISKGLLNLDTQYF

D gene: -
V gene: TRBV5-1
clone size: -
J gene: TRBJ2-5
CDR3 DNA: TGCGCCAGCAGCCTGCGTAAAGAGACCCAGTACTTC
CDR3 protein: CASSLRKETQYF

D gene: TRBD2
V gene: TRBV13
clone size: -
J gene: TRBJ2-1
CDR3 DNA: TGTGCCAGCAGCCCCGGGACTAGCGGGAATGAGCAGTTCTTC
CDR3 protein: CASSPGTSGNEQFF

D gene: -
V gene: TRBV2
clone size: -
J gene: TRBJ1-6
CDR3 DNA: TGTGCCAGCAGTGAAAGACAGAAAAATTCACCCCTCCACTTT
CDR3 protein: CASSERQKNSPLHF

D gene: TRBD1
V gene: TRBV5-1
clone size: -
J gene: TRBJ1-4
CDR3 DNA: TGCGCCAGCAGCTCCGGACAGGGTGGTAATGAAAAACTGTTTTTT
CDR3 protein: CASSSGQGGNEKLFF

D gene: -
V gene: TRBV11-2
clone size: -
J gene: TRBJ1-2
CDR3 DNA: TGTGCCAGCAGCTTAGATTACAGCTATGGCTACACCTTC
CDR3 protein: CASSLDYSYGYTF

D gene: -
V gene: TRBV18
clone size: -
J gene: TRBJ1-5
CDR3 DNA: TGTGCCAGCTCCCCAAGCGACAGAGATAGCAATCAGCCCCAGCATTTT
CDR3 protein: CASSPSDRDSNQPQHF

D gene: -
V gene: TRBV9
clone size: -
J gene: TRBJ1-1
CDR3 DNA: TGTGCCAGCAGCCCCCGCGCTCCGAACACTGAAGCTTTCTTT
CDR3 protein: CASSPRAPNTEAFF

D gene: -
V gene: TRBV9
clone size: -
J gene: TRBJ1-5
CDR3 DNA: TGTGCCAGCAGCCTTCAGGGCAATCAGCCCCAGCATTTT
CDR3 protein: CASSLQGNQPQHF

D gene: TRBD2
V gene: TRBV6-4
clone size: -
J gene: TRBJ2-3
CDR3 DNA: TGTGCCAGCAGTGAAGCGGGAGGGGGAACAGATACGCAGTATTTT
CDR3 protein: CASSEAGGGTDTQYF

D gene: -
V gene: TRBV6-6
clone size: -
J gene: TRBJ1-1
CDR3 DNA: TGTGCCAGCAGTTACAGGGGAGGGGATTCTGAAGCTTTCTTT
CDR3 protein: CASSYRGGDSEAFF

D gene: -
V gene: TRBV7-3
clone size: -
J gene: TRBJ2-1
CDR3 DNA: TGTGCCAGCAGCTTAAGGGCAGGGGTCTCCTACAATGAGCAGTTCTTC
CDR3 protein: CASSLRAGVSYNEQFF

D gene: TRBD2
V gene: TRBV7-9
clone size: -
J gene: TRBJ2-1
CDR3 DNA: TGTGCCAGCAGCGAATCCGGGACTAGCGGGAGGCCCCAGCGGCGTGAGCAGTTCTTC
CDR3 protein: CASSESGTSGRPQRREQFF

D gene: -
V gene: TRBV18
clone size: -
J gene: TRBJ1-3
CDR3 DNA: TGTGCCAGCTCACCCGACGCAGGGCCTGGAAACACCATATATTTT
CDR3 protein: CASSPDAGPGNTIYF

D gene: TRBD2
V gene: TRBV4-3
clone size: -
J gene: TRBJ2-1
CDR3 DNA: TGCGCCAGCAGCCAGAAGACTAGCGGGAATTACAATGAGCAGTTCTTC
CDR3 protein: CASSQKTSGNYNEQFF

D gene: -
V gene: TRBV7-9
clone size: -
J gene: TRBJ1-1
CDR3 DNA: TGTGCCAGCACTCCCTTAGCGGAGGGATTGAACACTGAAGCTTTCTTT
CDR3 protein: CASTPLAEGLNTEAFF

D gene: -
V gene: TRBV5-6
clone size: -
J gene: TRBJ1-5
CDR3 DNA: TGTGCCAGCAGCTACGGACAGACCGATCAGCCCCAGCATTTT
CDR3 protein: CASSYGQTDQPQHF

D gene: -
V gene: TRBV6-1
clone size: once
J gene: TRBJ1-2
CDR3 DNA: TGTGCCAGCAGTGAGGGGGACATCGATGGCTACACCTTC
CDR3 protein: CASSEGDIDGYTF

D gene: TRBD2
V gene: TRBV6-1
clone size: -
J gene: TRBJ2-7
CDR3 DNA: TGTGCCAGCAGACTGGGAGGGTGGGAGCAGTACTTC
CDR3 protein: CASRLGGWEQYF

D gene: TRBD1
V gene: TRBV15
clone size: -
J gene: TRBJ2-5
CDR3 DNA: TGTGCCACCAGCAGAGAAGGGGAAGTTCGAGGGAGGACAGGGCCAGAGACCCAGTACTTC
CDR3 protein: CATSREGEVRGRTGPETQYF

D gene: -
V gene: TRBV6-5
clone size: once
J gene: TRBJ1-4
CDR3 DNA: TGTGCCAGCAGTCCCCCGGGGGAAGCAAATGAAAAACTGTTTTTT
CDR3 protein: CASSPPGEANEKLFF

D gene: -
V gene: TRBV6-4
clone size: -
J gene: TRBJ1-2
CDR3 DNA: TGTGCCAGCAGTGACTCCTCAGGGGACTATGGCTACACCTTC
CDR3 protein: CASSDSSGDYGYTF

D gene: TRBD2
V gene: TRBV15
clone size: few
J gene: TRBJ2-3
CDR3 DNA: TGTGCCACCAGCAGTAAGCTAGCGGGGGGCGGGGATACGCAGTATTTT
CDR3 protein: CATSSKLAGGGDTQYF

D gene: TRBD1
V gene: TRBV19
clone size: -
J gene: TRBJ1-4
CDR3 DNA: TGTGCCAGTAGTAAGGGGGCGGCAGGCGGAAAAGAAAAACTGTTTTTT
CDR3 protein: CASSKGAAGGKEKLFF

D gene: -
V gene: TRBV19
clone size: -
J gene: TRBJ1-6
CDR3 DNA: TGTGCCAGTACCGGAGCCTCCTCCTATAATTCACCCCTCCACTTT
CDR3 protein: CASTGASSYNSPLHF

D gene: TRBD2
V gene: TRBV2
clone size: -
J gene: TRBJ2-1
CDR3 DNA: TGTGCCAGCCGTCGGGGGGGTCTCTACAATGAGCAGTTCTTC
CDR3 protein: CASRRGGLYNEQFF

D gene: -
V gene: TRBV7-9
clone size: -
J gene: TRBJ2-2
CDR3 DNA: TGTGCCCCCCGAACAGGGACCGGGGAGCTGTTTTTT
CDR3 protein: CAPRTGTGELFF

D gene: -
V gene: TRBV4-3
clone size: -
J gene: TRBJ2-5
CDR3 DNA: TGCGCCAGCAGCCAAGATCCGACCGTCGGGGGTAGGCAAGAGACCCAGTACTTC
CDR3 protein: CASSQDPTVGGRQETQYF

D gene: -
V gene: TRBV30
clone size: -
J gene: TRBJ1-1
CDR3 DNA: TGTGCCTGGAGTGCCCCTCCTGAAGCTTTCTTT
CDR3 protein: CAWSAPPEAFF

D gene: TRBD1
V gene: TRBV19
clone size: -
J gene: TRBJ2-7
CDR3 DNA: TGTGCCAGTAGTATAGTCGGGACAGATTCCTACGAGCAGTACTTC
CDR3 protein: CASSIVGTDSYEQYF

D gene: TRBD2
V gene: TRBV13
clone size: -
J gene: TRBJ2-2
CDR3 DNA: TGTGCCAGCAGCCCTGGGGAGGGTTACACCGGGGAGCTGTTTTTT
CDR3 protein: CASSPGEGYTGELFF

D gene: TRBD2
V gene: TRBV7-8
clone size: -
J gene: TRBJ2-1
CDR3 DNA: TGTGCCAGCAGCTTAGCGGCCTGGAGCGGGGGATACAATGAGCAGTTCTTC
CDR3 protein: CASSLAAWSGGYNEQFF